This T cell receptor (beta chain) was identified in a study of T cells in Graves' hyperthyroidism and ophthalmopathy (dated by TCRdb to about 2019). Context from the whole study: Peripheral blood was collected at initial diagnosis, before any treatment. TCR V-J signatures able to tell the groups apart were searched for in a discovery cohort of 100 patients, of whom approximately 40 had Graves' ophthalmopathy and around 57 had stable Graves' hyperthyroidism. Whether ophthalmopathy could be predicted prospectively was tested in an independent validation cohort made up of roughly 20 hyperthyroidism patients plus 17 patients who later progressed to ophthalmopathy. For training and testing, the 100 or so patients in the discovery cohort were randomly divided in a 7:3 ratio. In addition, the study compared T-cell repertoires in thyroid tissue and in blood from 6 or 7 Graves' hyperthyroidism patients. After sampling, hyperthyroidism patients received methimazole starting at 30 mg daily, and ophthalmopathy patients received high-dose intravenous methylprednisolone. According to the paper, TCR Vbeta CDR3 sequencing was carried out on 135 peripheral blood samples, which came from over 40 ophthalmopathy, approximately 78 hyperthyroidism and roughly 17 progressor patients.

Points the paper makes about the study in general: Most expanded thyroid clonotypes (frequency above 0.001) were also found in blood, which suggests that blood repertoires may mirror thyroid immune responses. In validation, progression to ophthalmopathy was predicted by the model with nearly 71% sensitivity and nearly 75% specificity, a median of around 6.5 months before onset. No statistical method was used to fix the sample size in advance, and group allocation was not hidden from the investigators. A 13 V-J signature model separated ophthalmopathy from stable hyperthyroidism, with around 91% sensitivity and just under 84% specificity in cross-validation and 80%/75% in testing.

A word on this clonotype: Its recognized antigen is unknown. No qualities accompany the bases; no much larger clone lies one base away.

Ends trimmed: V by 6 bases, J by 1 base; bases unmatched to a gene: 5. There are 15 amino acids in the CDR3, from cysteine to phenylalanine inclusive. Only the CDR3 portion is preserved as DNA: 45 bases, with reading frame beginning at the first base. The TCR beta CDR3 regions were amplified from RNA transcripts. For the first round of RT-PCR on the TCR CDR3, the HTBI primer set was used together with the Qiagen OneStep RT-PCR kit. Libraries were constructed in a second round of multiplex PCR, after which size selection and purification were performed. Sequencing of the libraries was done on an Illumina HiSeq2000 using paired-end 100 bp reads. On the authors' methods: SOAPnuke was used to process the raw data, with reads discarded if the reads contained adapters or uncalled bases, had a mean Phred below 15, or lacked an exact constant-primer or identifier match. COPE v1.2.5 was used to merge the high-quality paired reads, and each unique nucleotide sequence was defined as a clonotype. MiTCR v1.1 was used to align clonotypes to the IMGT TRBV, TRBD and TRBJ reference segments. Analysis was restricted to V-J combinations with a frequency above 0.0001, which covered just over 98% of repertoires. A TCS score was defined as the ratio of F50 (clonal expansion) to E x V (chaos), with BLOSUM62-based TCRdist applied between CDR3 peptides within each V-J. Welch's t-statistics and random forest reduced fewer than 600 V-J features to fewer than 15, which were used in a naive Bayes classifier (R e1071). TCRdb reanalyzed the raw reads on its own, using fastp at Q25 for trimming and MiXCR for clone calling, and kept in-frame beta chains. Entries that share a CDR3 protein sequence are merged under the most common genes and DNA. The V and J calls and clone size are TCRdb's, not the authors'. This sample gives approximately 370,000 distinct CDR3 sequences in total; about a sixth of them show up just once. Roughly 35% of the sample lies in the top ten.

Hyperthyroidism patients were newly diagnosed, had a disease duration of under 2 months, and were aged 18 to 65 years. Patients with uncontrolled infections, other autoimmune diseases, pregnancy or lactation were excluded. Diagnoses were based on clinical symptoms, serum thyroxine and TRAb, thyroid ultrasound and orbital computed tomography. Blood from progressor patients was drawn when they were first diagnosed with hyperthyroidism, before any ophthalmopathy symptoms appeared. PBMCs were isolated from 7.5 to 10 ml of fresh peripheral blood by Ficoll-Paque density gradient centrifugation. Progressor patients were first diagnosed with Graves' hyperthyroidism and then developed ophthalmopathy during follow-up. Total RNA was extracted using Trizol reagent, and RNA quality was assessed on an Agilent 2100 Bioanalyzer.

The TCR sequence derives from a woman aged 25 to 45 with Graves' hyperthyroidism that later progressed to Graves' ophthalmopathy. Sequencing was carried out using blood. The rearranged segments are TRBV12-3 or TRBV12-4 and TRBJ1-2, and 10 junction bases match TRBD1. The nucleotides read TGTGCCAGCAGGCGGGACAGGGGATTTAACTATGGCTACACCTTC. This gives the protein CASRRDRGFNYGYTF.